A selection of T cell receptor beta chains follows, all from one sample in a study of cytomegalovirus exposure and HLA in healthy donors. Clones were sequenced by immunoSEQ multiplex PCR, and TCRdb holds only the in-frame ones, with some missing. This repertoire shows 120,000 or so clones, roughly 80% found once; its top ten account for less than 3.5%. The sample comprised PBMCs. The receptors come from a woman aged 40 to 50 in good health and CMV-seropositive. The conserved cysteine and the conserved F or W are not part of the CDR3 here. A D gene is named only where the DNA matches it firmly.

>TRBV6-1|TRBJ2-7|TRBD1|11
ASRSTGGHEQY
>TRBV7-8|TRBJ1-1|.|13
ASSLGQGRDTEAF
>TRBV19|TRBJ1-3|.|12
ASRIGGTGNTIY
>TRBV6-5|TRBJ2-3|TRBD2|13
ASSSGGLAGDTQY
>TRBV10-3|TRBJ1-2|TRBD1|13
AISEVGTGDDGYT
>TRBV9|TRBJ2-7|TRBD2|14
ASSVLPSGLTYEQY
>TRBV4-2|TRBJ2-3|TRBD2|13
ASSHGEGNTDTQY
>TRBV11-2|TRBJ2-7|.|13
ASSRRGTNSYEQY
>TRBV2|TRBJ2-1|TRBD2|13
ASSRLAGGGSEQF
>TRBV7-9|TRBJ2-1|.|15
ASSPGLGRYTYNEQF
>TRBV19|TRBJ2-5|TRBD2|14
ASSTGLAGDAKTQY
>TRBV5-4|TRBJ2-3|TRBD1|14
ASSRPGQGSTDTQY